This TCR beta chain was found in a study of blood T cell repertoires in COVID-19. Study as a whole: The United States, Italy and Spain provided the acute and convalescent COVID-19 samples.

TCRdb's copy holds only in-frame clones and misses some; the assay was immunoSEQ multiplex PCR. The sample contains about 82,000 clones, 75% to 90% of which appear only once. This CDR3 contains 14 residues. V was pared by 2 bases and J by 6 bases, with 13 bases between. Germline CDR1 reads SEHNR; CDR2 reads FQNEAQ (reference sequence). This sequence originates from a woman in her thirties or forties with active or convalescent COVID-19. The sequencing sample was made of peripheral blood. The chain combines TRBV7-9 with TRBJ1-2; tentatively, D is TRBD1 (5 bases). CDR3 amino acids: CASSLSNRRDGYTF. Here the CDR3 DNA reads TGTGCCAGCAGCTTATCGAACAGGCGCGATGGCTACACCTTC.